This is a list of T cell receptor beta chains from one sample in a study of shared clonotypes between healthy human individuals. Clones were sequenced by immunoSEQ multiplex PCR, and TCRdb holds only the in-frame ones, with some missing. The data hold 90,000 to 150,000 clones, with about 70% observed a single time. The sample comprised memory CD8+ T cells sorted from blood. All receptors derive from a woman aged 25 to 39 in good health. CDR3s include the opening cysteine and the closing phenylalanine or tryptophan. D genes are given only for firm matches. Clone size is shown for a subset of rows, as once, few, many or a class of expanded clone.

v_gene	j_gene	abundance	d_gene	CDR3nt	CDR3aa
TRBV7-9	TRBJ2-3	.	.	TGTGCCAGCAGCTTTAAGGATACGCAGTATTTT	CASSFKDTQYF
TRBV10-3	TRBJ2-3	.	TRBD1	TGTGCCATCACAGGGAAGGACAGGTTCACAGATACGCAGTATTTT	CAITGKDRFTDTQYF
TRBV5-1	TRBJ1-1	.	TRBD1	TGCGCCAGCAGCTCACCGACAGGGTGGGGCACTGAAGCTTTCTTT	CASSSPTGWGTEAFF
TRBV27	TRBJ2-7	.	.	TGTGCCAGCAGTTTATATTACAGGGCCTACGAGCAGTACTTC	CASSLYYRAYEQYF
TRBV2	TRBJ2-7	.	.	TGTGCCAGCAGTGAAGCGGGTTCAATTTCCGCCCGCCTCTACGAGCAGTACTTC	CASSEAGSISARLYEQYF
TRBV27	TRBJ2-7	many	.	TGTGCCAGCAGAGTTACGGGGTCTATCGACTCCTACGAGCAGTACTTC	CASRVTGSIDSYEQYF
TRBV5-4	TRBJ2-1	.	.	TGTGCCAGCAGCTCGACAGAAGACAGAATACAGCAGTTCTTC	CASSSTEDRIQQFF
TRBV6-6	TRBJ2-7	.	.	TGTGCCAGCAGTTCAGGGTTACGAGGCGAGCAGTACTTC	CASSSGLRGEQYF
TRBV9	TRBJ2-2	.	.	TGTGCCAGCAGCGTAAGTTGGGGAACCGGGGAGCTGTTTTTT	CASSVSWGTGELFF
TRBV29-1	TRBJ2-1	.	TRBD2	TGCAGCGTGGTAGGGGGACTAGCGGGACCCCCTTCCAATGAGCAGTTCTTC	CSVVGGLAGPPSNEQFF
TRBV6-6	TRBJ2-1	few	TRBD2	TGTGCCAGCAGTAAGCGGGAGGCCGACAATGAGCAGTTCTTC	CASSKREADNEQFF
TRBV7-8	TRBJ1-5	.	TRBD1	TGTGCCAGCAGCTTAAGGGGCACAGGGGGCAGGAGCAATCAGCCCCAGCATTTT	CASSLRGTGGRSNQPQHF
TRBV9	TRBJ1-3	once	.	TGTGCCAGCTCAGTCGGGGACGGAAACACCATATATTTT	CASSVGDGNTIYF
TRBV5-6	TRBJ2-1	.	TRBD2	TGTGCCACCGCGACTAGCGGATACAATGAGCAGTTCTTC	CATATSGYNEQFF
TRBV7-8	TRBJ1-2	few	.	TGTGCCAGCAGCCCTTCAATTTTCTCCGAGACGCATGGCTACACCTTC	CASSPSIFSETHGYTF
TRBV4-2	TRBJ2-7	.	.	TGTGCCAGCAGCCAAGATTCGCACTTCCTCTACGAGCAGTACTTC	CASSQDSHFLYEQYF
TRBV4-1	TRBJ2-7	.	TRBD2	TGCGCCAGCAGCCCTCGGACTAGCGGGAGCTGGGTAGGCTACGAGCAGTACTTC	CASSPRTSGSWVGYEQYF
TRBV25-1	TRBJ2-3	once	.	TGTGCCAGCAGTGAAGGAGGGACAGACACAGATACGCAGTATTTT	CASSEGGTDTDTQYF
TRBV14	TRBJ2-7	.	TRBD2	TGTGCCAGCAGCCTCGGGACTAGTCTTTGGGAGCAGTACTTC	CASSLGTSLWEQYF
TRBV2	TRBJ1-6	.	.	TGTGCCAGCAGTGGGGACGGGGATAATTCACCCCTCCACTTT	CASSGDGDNSPLHF
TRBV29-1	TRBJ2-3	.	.	TGCAGCGTTGACTCTTCGTTGGGAGATACGCAGTATTTT	CSVDSSLGDTQYF
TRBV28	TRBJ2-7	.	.	TGTGCCAGCAGTTCCCAGGGTGGGGAGCAGTACTTC	CASSSQGGEQYF
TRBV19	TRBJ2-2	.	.	TGTGCCAGTAGTGCCCAAGGTGGGGGGGAGCTGTTTTTT	CASSAQGGGELFF